These 5 T cell receptor beta chains were sequenced from one sample in a study of shared clonotypes between healthy human individuals. Produced via immunoSEQ multiplex PCR; TCRdb's table is partial and in-frame only. The data show over 850,000 clones, roughly 74% seen once. The specimen was memory CD4+ T cells from PBMCs. Subset meaning: CD45RA-negative fraction. The receptors stem from a young man in good health. Some clones in this sample may be carry-over from other donors' samples.

The chain couples TRBV14 to TRBJ2-2, with 10 nucleotides matching TRBD2. Germline loops: CDR1 SGHDN, CDR2 FVKESK. This CDR3 contains 16 residues. After removal of 2 bases from V and 4 bases from J, the junction contained 4 bases not matched to a gene. The CDR3 sequence is CASSQPSGSATGELFF. As DNA, the CDR3 is TGTGCCAGCAGCCAACCTAGCGGGAGTGCCACCGGGGAGCTGTTTTTT.

Turning to this clone: Other nucleotide sequences from this sample produce the same CDR3. The chain joins TRBV18 to TRBJ2-7; 9 positions agree with TRBD1. Trimming took 0 bases from V and 3 from J; bases not matched to a gene: 0. The CDR3 length is 14 residues. The germline CDR1 and CDR2 sequences are KGHSH and LQKENI. CDR3 coding DNA: TGTGCCAGCTCACCACCGGGACAGGGCTACGAGCAGTACTTC. Its protein product is CASSPPGQGYEQYF.

This CDR3 is CASSRPRGGKGETQYF. The CDR3 DNA reads TGTGCCAGCAGTCGACCTCGGGGAGGGAAAGGGGAGACCCAGTACTTC. The rearrangement uses TRBV28 and TRBJ2-5, with 7 bases aligning to TRBD2. Trimming at V came to 5 bases and at J to 5 bases, leaving 14 bases not matched to a gene. The CDR3 loop spans 16 amino acids. Germline V gene lookup returns CDR1 MDHEN and CDR2 SYDVKM.

V is TRBV6-5 and J is TRBJ2-7; D gene unclear. The V and J ends lost 0 bases and 3 bases respectively, with 12 bases between them. The CDR3 totals 15 residues. CDR1 and CDR2 from the germline V gene are MNHEY and SVGAGI. The CDR3 protein is CASSYSIAPVYEQYF. CDR3 in DNA: TGTGCCAGCAGTTACTCGATCGCACCAGTCTACGAGCAGTACTTC.

The chain links TRBV5-1 to TRBJ2-3; 8 bases agree with TRBD1. The CDR3 spans 16 residues. After removal of 0 bases from V and 0 bases from J, the junction contained 3 bases not matched to a gene. Germline-derived CDR1 and CDR2 are SGHRS and YFSETQ. The CDR3 DNA sequence: TGCGCCAGCAGCTTGGGGGGACAGGTTAGCACAGATACGCAGTATTTT. Its protein product is CASSLGGQVSTDTQYF.